These 13 T cell receptor beta chains originate from one sample sequenced in a study of shared clonotypes between healthy human individuals. The repertoire was sequenced with immunoSEQ multiplex PCR; TCRdb's copy has only in-frame clones and lacks some. The top ten hold approximately 1.1% of the sample, which has over a million clones, around 97% seen once. Sample: naive CD4+ T cells sorted from blood. The subset here: CD45RA+ positively selected. These receptors were taken from a man aged 30 to 39 in good health.

The chain is built from TRBV5-1 and TRBJ2-1; D may be TRBD1 (5 bases). Trimming took 6 bases from V and 9 from J, leaving 19 bases between them. The length of the CDR3 is 14 residues. From germline, CDR1 is SGHRS and CDR2 YFSETQ. The CDR3 loop reads CASNGRAHTGEQFF. The CDR3 region has the DNA TGCGCCAGCAATGGAAGGGCCCACACAGGTGAGCAGTTCTTC.

The count of this clone is one. The chain is built from TRBV9 and TRBJ1-3, with D maybe TRBD1 (5 bases). The CDR3 covers 14 residues. CDR1 is SGDLS and CDR2 is YYNGEE in the germline V gene. Trimming cost V 3 bases and J 0 bases, with 7 bases left between them. For the CDR3, the DNA is TGTGCCAGCAGCGCCGGGACCTCTGGAAACACCATATATTTT. Translation gives CASSAGTSGNTIYF.

The V and J genes are TRBV7-9 and TRBJ2-1, with a weak D call TRBD2 (6 bases). Deletions cut 3 bases from V and 2 bases from J, with 11 bases between. Per germline, CDR1 SEHNR and CDR2 FQNEAQ (reference sequence). The CDR3 length is 15 residues. The CDR3 DNA is TGTGCCAGCAGCTTCGGGAGAGGGGCCTACAATGAGCAGTTCTTC. Protein sequence: CASSFGRGAYNEQFF.

The rearrangement joins TRBV5-1 to TRBJ2-3, with D possibly being TRBD2 (6 bases). Between the trimmed V and J ends, which lost 4 bases and 1 base, there was a span of 19 bases. Germline loops: CDR1 SGHRS, CDR2 YFSETQ. The CDR3 has 17 amino acids. The CDR3 sequence: CASSKNRDSEGTDTQYF. CDR3 nucleotide sequence: TGCGCCAGCAGCAAAAACCGGGACTCCGAGGGCACAGATACGCAGTATTTT.

V usage is TRBV4-2 and J usage is TRBJ2-1, with 12 positions matching TRBD2. The CDR3 loop spans 16 amino acids. Germline loops: CDR1 LGHNA, CDR2 YNFKEQ. V was pared by 4 bases and J by 7 bases, with 8 bases of the junction left unmatched. The CDR3 DNA sequence: TGTGCCAGCAGCCCTCTAGCGGGAGGGTTGGGAAATGAGCAGTTCTTC. Its translation: CASSPLAGGLGNEQFF.

The chain has TRBV11-2 and TRBJ2-5; a possible D gene is TRBD2 (6 bases). Germline lookup yields CDR1 SGHAT and CDR2 FQNNGV. V lost 1 base, J lost 2 bases, and 11 bases lay in between. The CDR3 sequence is 15 residues long. The DNA for the CDR3 is TGTGCCAGCAGCTTAGTAATTGGGGGGCAAGAGACCCAGTACTTC. The encoded protein is CASSLVIGGQETQYF.

Here the CDR3 reads CASSALPGGLAGVKGYEQYF. In DNA, the CDR3 is TGTGCCAGCAGCGCACTTCCCGGGGGACTAGCGGGAGTGAAGGGCTACGAGCAGTACTTC. The chain links TRBV9 to TRBJ2-7, with 14 bases lining up with TRBD2. CDR1 and CDR2 from the germline V gene are SGDLS and YYNGEE. Losses at the gene ends were 3 bases for V and 3 bases for J; bases not matched to a gene: 17. CDR3 size: 20 residues.

The chain couples TRBV5-1 to TRBJ1-1; possible D gene TRBD1, 6 bases. Germline V gene sequence: CDR1 SGHRS, CDR2 YFSETQ. This CDR3 has 15 residues. Trimming took off 0 bases at V and 6 bases at J, with 15 bases between the two ends. CDR3 coding DNA: TGCGCCAGCAGCTTGGGGGCAGGGGTTGTGCCTGAAGCTTTCTTT. The encoded protein is CASSLGAGVVPEAFF.

This clone came up once. The V and J genes are TRBV6-6 and TRBJ2-1; 14 bases agree with TRBD2. Germline assignment: CDR1 MNHNY and CDR2 SVGAGI (reference sequence). The CDR3 is 16 residues long. The trim removed 2 bases at V and 6 bases at J, leaving 3 bases unmatched. CDR3 bases: TGTGCCAGCAGTTACATGGGGACTAGCGGGAGCAATGAGCAGTTCTTC. Its protein is CASSYMGTSGSNEQFF.

On this clone: This same CDR3 is encoded by further DNA sequences in the sample. V and J are TRBV5-1 and TRBJ2-2, with 9 positions matching TRBD2. CDR3 length: 16 residues. Trimming cost V 5 bases and J 2 bases; bases outside gene matches: 7. Germline assignment: CDR1 SGHRS and CDR2 YFSETQ. CDR3 protein: CASSLAGVGNTGELFF. DNA for the CDR3: TGCGCCAGCAGTTTAGCGGGAGTCGGAAACACCGGGGAGCTGTTTTTT.

The CDR3 sequence: CASSLVNMGEQFF. CDR3 in DNA: TGTGCCAGCAGCCTAGTCAATATGGGTGAGCAGTTCTTC. V gene TRBV9 combines with J gene TRBJ2-1; D uncertain. The CDR3 is 13 residues long. Germline CDR1 reads SGDLS; CDR2 reads YYNGEE. Trimming left V 4 bases short and J 9 bases short, with 14 bases between.

The V call is TRBV5-1, the J call TRBJ2-3; D might be TRBD1 (6 bases). The CDR3 is 17 amino acids. CDR1 is SGHRS and CDR2 is YFSETQ in the germline V gene. The germline V and J ends were trimmed by 0 bases and 1 base, with 15 bases remaining between them. The CDR3 protein is CASSLDRVGFGTDTQYF. The DNA for the CDR3 is TGCGCCAGCAGCTTGGACAGGGTCGGCTTCGGCACAGATACGCAGTATTTT.

J is TRBJ2-1 and V is TRBV25-1; unclear D gene. The length of the CDR3 is 15 residues. From germline, CDR1 is MGHDK and CDR2 SYGVNS. Trimming removed 3 bases at V and 0 bases at J, with 9 bases between. CDR3 protein: CASSDDNRSYNEQFF. CDR3 bases: TGTGCCAGCAGTGATGACAACCGCTCCTACAATGAGCAGTTCTTC.